These T cell receptor beta chains were read from a single sample in a study of blood T cell repertoires in COVID-19. The assay was immunoSEQ multiplex PCR, and TCRdb's table has in-frame clones only and misses some. This table has 200,000 to 250,000 clones, about 88% appearing once. Material: peripheral blood. The source is a woman in her seventies with active or convalescent COVID-19. The CDR3 runs from the conserved cysteine through the conserved F or W. The D gene is left open where the match is weak. The size field is filled for only some rows; it gives once, few, many or a size class.

V	size	J	D	CDR3	DNA
TRBV7-2	-	TRBJ1-2	TRBD1	CASSNRQGLSF	TGTGCCAGCAGCAACCGACAGGGCCTCTCCTTC
TRBV28	once	TRBJ1-5	-	CASSVTRQPQHF	TGTGCCAGCAGCGTCACTAGGCAGCCCCAGCATTTT
TRBV7-8	-	TRBJ1-1	-	CASSSLDFISNTEAFF	TGTGCCAGCAGCTCACTTGACTTCATCTCGAACACTGAAGCTTTCTTT
TRBV2	-	TRBJ1-2	-	CASSYRVDYGYTF	TGTGCCAGCAGCTACAGGGTTGACTATGGCTACACCTTC
TRBV14	once	TRBJ1-1	-	CASSQAGIEAFF	TGTGCCAGCAGCCAAGCAGGGATTGAAGCTTTCTTT
TRBV3-1/TRBV3-2	-	TRBJ1-3	TRBD1	CASSQGTVSGGGAIYF	TGTGCCAGCAGCCAAGGGACCGTCTCTGGAGGGGGCGCCATATATTTT
TRBV5-1	once	TRBJ2-2	TRBD2	CASSLMTSGVVGELFF	TGCGCCAGCAGCTTGATGACTAGCGGGGTGGTCGGGGAGCTGTTTTTT
TRBV24-1	-	TRBJ2-1	-	CATSDLGGEYNEQFF	TGTGCCACCAGTGATTTAGGGGGGGAGTACAATGAGCAGTTCTTC
TRBV7-2	-	TRBJ1-5	-	CASSNPWGERVDQPQHF	TGTGCCAGCAGCAACCCCTGGGGGGAGAGAGTAGATCAGCCCCAGCATTTT
TRBV7-2	-	TRBJ2-1	TRBD2	CASSKTSGGANEQFF	TGTGCCAGCAGCAAGACTAGCGGGGGGGCAAATGAGCAGTTCTTC
TRBV9	-	TRBJ2-1	TRBD1	CASSFRQGANNEQFF	TGTGCCAGCAGCTTTAGACAGGGGGCGAACAATGAGCAGTTCTTC
TRBV10-3	-	TRBJ2-6	-	CAISETGTGGANVLTF	TGTGCCATCAGCGAAACAGGGACGGGCGGGGCCAACGTCCTGACTTTC
TRBV9	-	TRBJ2-4	-	CASSVEGGKNIQYF	TGTGCCAGCAGCGTAGAAGGGGGTAAAAACATTCAGTACTTC
TRBV27	-	TRBJ2-2	TRBD1	CASTFRTGRAGELFF	TGTGCCAGCACCTTTAGGACAGGGCGAGCCGGGGAGCTGTTTTTT
TRBV6-6	once	TRBJ1-5	-	CASSYSVGGSNQPQHF	TGTGCCAGCAGTTACTCGGTGGGGGGTAGCAATCAGCCCCAGCATTTT
TRBV4-1	-	TRBJ1-3	-	CASSQGGTGNTIYF	TGCGCCAGCAGCCAAGGGGGCACTGGAAACACCATATATTTT
TRBV5-1	once	TRBJ1-1	TRBD1	CASMEGAGTLNTEAFF	TGCGCCAGCATGGAGGGGGCGGGGACTTTGAACACTGAAGCTTTCTTT
TRBV24-1	-	TRBJ2-5	-	CATSDWSWDMRTQETQYF	TGTGCCACCAGTGACTGGTCCTGGGACATGAGGACACAAGAGACCCAGTACTTC
TRBV5-1	-	TRBJ1-1	-	CASSIGAPDAEAFF	TGCGCCAGCAGCATTGGGGCTCCAGACGCTGAAGCTTTCTTT
TRBV19	-	TRBJ2-7	TRBD1	CASTGGTHHEQYF	TGTGCCAGTACAGGGGGTACTCATCACGAGCAGTACTTC
TRBV20-1	-	TRBJ2-7	TRBD2	CSASIAGSYEQYF	TGCAGTGCTAGTATAGCGGGTTCCTACGAGCAGTACTTC
TRBV29-1	-	TRBJ2-1	-	CSVRGWAEQFF	TGCAGCGTCCGGGGGTGGGCTGAGCAGTTCTTC
TRBV7-2	-	TRBJ1-5	-	CASSLTAGAVNQPQHF	TGTGCCAGCAGCTTAACGGCAGGGGCGGTCAATCAGCCCCAGCATTTT
TRBV5-1	-	TRBJ1-4	-	CASSLGTGSGEKLFF	TGCGCCAGCAGCTTGGGGACGGGGAGTGGTGAAAAACTGTTTTTT
TRBV10-1	few	TRBJ2-2	-	CASSRGGELFF	TGCGCCAGCAGCAGGGGCGGGGAGCTGTTTTTT
TRBV3-1/TRBV3-2	once	TRBJ2-1	TRBD1	CASSLSRDSTNEQFF	TGTGCCAGCAGCCTTTCCCGGGACAGTACGAATGAGCAGTTCTTC
TRBV18	-	TRBJ1-2	-	CASSPPAARFGYTF	TGTGCCAGCTCACCACCGGCGGCTCGTTTCGGCTACACCTTC
TRBV15	-	TRBJ2-5	TRBD2	CATKRGDQETQYF	TGTGCCACCAAGCGGGGGGACCAGGAGACCCAGTACTTC
TRBV2	-	TRBJ2-7	-	CASSEVADNSYEQYF	TGTGCCAGCAGTGAGGTGGCGGATAACTCCTACGAGCAGTACTTC
TRBV12-3/TRBV12-4	few	TRBJ1-2	-	CASSPSGIGYTF	TGTGCCAGCAGTCCCTCGGGGATCGGCTACACCTTC
TRBV18	few	TRBJ1-2	-	CASSLGEKEGYTF	TGTGCCAGCTCACTCGGGGAGAAGGAAGGCTACACCTTC
TRBV12-3/TRBV12-4	-	TRBJ2-1	-	CASSLPPYNEQFF	TGTGCCAGCAGTTTACCTCCCTACAATGAGCAGTTCTTC
TRBV6-5	-	TRBJ2-2	-	CASSYGGTGAGELFF	TGTGCCAGCAGTTACGGGGGCACTGGAGCCGGGGAGCTGTTTTTT
TRBV2	-	TRBJ1-4	-	CASGRDGGNEKLFF	TGTGCCAGCGGCCGGGACGGAGGGAATGAAAAACTGTTTTTT
TRBV5-8	-	TRBJ2-5	TRBD2	CASSQPGGAWETQYF	TGTGCCAGCAGCCAACCGGGGGGGGCATGGGAGACCCAGTACTTC
TRBV3-1/TRBV3-2	-	TRBJ2-2	TRBD2	CASSPRSGAGELFF	TGTGCCAGCAGCCCCCGTAGCGGGGCCGGGGAGCTGTTTTTT
TRBV10-3	-	TRBJ2-7	TRBD1	CAISNGQVGYEQYF	TGTGCCATCAGTAATGGACAGGTCGGCTACGAGCAGTACTTC
TRBV2	-	TRBJ1-4	TRBD1	CASSAGTGPNEKLFF	TGTGCCAGCAGTGCCGGGACAGGGCCTAATGAAAAACTGTTTTTT
TRBV7-2	-	TRBJ1-2	-	CASSPVLQNYGYTF	TGTGCCAGCAGCCCCGTTTTACAGAACTATGGCTACACCTTC
TRBV14	-	TRBJ1-4	-	CASSQEGAGTFYEKLFF	TGTGCCAGCAGCCAAGAAGGGGCCGGGACATTCTATGAAAAACTGTTTTTT
TRBV10-3	-	TRBJ1-2	-	CAISGGESYGYTF	TGTGCCATCAGCGGGGGGGAATCCTATGGCTACACCTTC
TRBV10-3	-	TRBJ1-4	-	CASSEASTGSNEKLFF	TGTGCCAGCTCAGAGGCCTCCACAGGGAGTAATGAAAAACTGTTTTTT
TRBV6-5	-	TRBJ1-1	-	CASSRSWAMNTEAFF	TGTGCCAGCAGTCGTTCTTGGGCTATGAACACTGAAGCTTTCTTT